These 25 T cell receptor beta chains were sequenced from one sample in a study of T-cell memory formation after mild COVID-19. TCRdb reprocessed the 5' RACE reads via MiXCR and lists one record per CDR3 protein. The sample carries some 310,000 distinct CDR3 sequences, around 20% recorded once. The specimen was PBMCs or a T cell subset sorted from them (not recorded which). The receptors originated from a man between 18 and 35 years old who had mild COVID-19 (a few samples of this study predate the infection). Cell type and time point are not known.

A few counts support this clonotype. The CDR3 sequence: CASSLVGTGGPQEQYF. CDR3 DNA sequence: TGTGCCAGCAGCTTAGTTGGGACAGGGGGTCCCCAGGAGCAGTACTTC. This chain uses TRBV7-6 with TRBJ2-7; 11 bases agree with TRBD1. CDR3 size: 16 residues. V shed 1 base, J shed 7 bases, and the junction held 9 bases outside the gene matches. From germline, CDR1 is SGHVS and CDR2 FNYEAQ.

This clonotype was picked up a small number of times. V is TRBV7-9 and J is TRBJ2-2; D unresolved. This CDR3 spans 14 amino acids. The ends were cut back, 3 bases at V and 4 bases at J, with 9 bases in the middle. The germline V gene encodes CDR1 SEHNR and CDR2 FQNEAQ (reference sequence). CDR3 sequence reads: CASSFERSTGELFF. CDR3 coding DNA: TGTGCCAGCAGCTTTGAAAGATCCACCGGGGAGCTGTTTTTT.

The chain employs TRBV28 and TRBJ1-1; no reliable D call. V lost 4 bases and J lost 2, with 14 bases in between. The CDR3 totals 15 residues. Germline V gives CDR1 MDHEN, CDR2 SYDVKM. The CDR3 loop reads CASSSRGLINTEAFF. CDR3 coding DNA: TGTGCCAGCAGTTCCCGGGGTTTGATAAACACTGAAGCTTTCTTT.

This clonotype was found a few times. The chain uses TRBV20-1 and TRBJ1-5; D uncertain. The germline V gene encodes CDR1 DFQATT and CDR2 SNEGSKA (reference sequence). This CDR3 comprises 15 residues. Trimming took 6 bases from V and 2 from J, leaving 17 bases between them. The CDR3 protein is CSAVRRSVGNQPQHF. The CDR3 DNA sequence: TGCAGTGCGGTCCGAAGGTCGGTGGGCAATCAGCCCCAGCATTTT.

V and J are TRBV6-2 or TRBV6-3 and TRBJ2-1, with D tentatively TRBD2 (6 bases). In germline, CDR1 is MNHEY, CDR2 SVGEGT. The CDR3 runs to 12 residues. With 5 bases removed from V and 9 bases from J, the gap between germline ends came to 11 bases. The CDR3 DNA reads TGTGCCAGCAGTACTCAGGGAGGTGAGCAGTTCTTC. Translating it yields CASSTQGGEQFF.

The chain carries TRBV11-2 and TRBJ2-3; D call uncertain. V lost 4 bases and J lost 0, with 14 bases in between. This CDR3 spans 16 amino acids. CDR1 and CDR2 from the germline V gene are SGHAT and FQNNGV. The CDR3 protein is CASSSQAITSTDTQYF. The CDR3 DNA sequence: TGTGCCAGCAGCTCCCAAGCTATTACTAGCACAGATACGCAGTATTTT.

This clonotype was seen more than once but under ten times. V and J are TRBV11-2 and TRBJ2-7; D unresolved. The CDR3 totals 16 residues. Germline lookup yields CDR1 SGHAT and CDR2 FQNNGV. V was shortened by 4 bases and J by 4 bases, with 20 bases between the two germline ends. CDR3 nucleotide sequence: TGTGCCAGCAGCTCAAAAAGAGGCGGCGGTCCATACGAGCAGTACTTC. It encodes CASSSKRGGGPYEQYF.

This clonotype was counted many times. The chain is built from TRBV6-4 and TRBJ2-3; 11 nucleotides agree with TRBD2. J was trimmed by 4 bases and V by 6 bases; bases with no gene match: 3. Germline CDR1 reads MRHNA; CDR2 reads SNTAGT. This CDR3 has 14 residues. The CDR3 loop reads CASSLAGGADTQYF. The DNA of the CDR3 is TGTGCCAGCAGCCTAGCGGGGGGCGCAGATACGCAGTATTTT.

This clonotype showed up just a few times. This chain uses TRBV6-1 with TRBJ1-1; D unclear. This CDR3 comprises 13 residues. Germline CDR1 reads MNHNS; CDR2 reads SASEGT. V was shortened by 7 bases and J by 4 bases, with 13 bases between the two germline ends. CDR3 protein: CASIFRAGTEAFF. CDR3 coding DNA: TGTGCCAGCATCTTTCGTGCGGGCACTGAAGCTTTCTTT.

V is TRBV10-3 and J is TRBJ2-2; 7 bases are shared with TRBD1. The CDR3 is made up of 15 amino acids. Trimming took 2 bases from V and 5 from J; bases not matched to a gene: 5. Germline values: CDR1 ENHRY, CDR2 SYGVKD. CDR3 residues: CAISEGDSPTGELFF. CDR3 nucleotide sequence: TGTGCCATCAGTGAGGGGGACAGCCCTACCGGGGAGCTGTTTTTT.

This chain connects TRBV2 to TRBJ1-5, with D unresolved. The CDR3 is 16 residues long. V shed 0 bases and J shed 0 bases, with 9 bases lying between them. Per germline, CDR1 SNHLY and CDR2 FYNNEI. The CDR3 reads CASSEARQYSNQPQHF. The CDR3 DNA reads TGTGCCAGCAGTGAAGCACGGCAGTATAGCAATCAGCCCCAGCATTTT.

This clonotype was recorded a few times. V usage is TRBV7-9 and J usage is TRBJ1-1; D not resolved. The ends were cut back, 5 bases at V and 8 bases at J, with 18 bases in the middle. CDR3 length: 14 residues. CDR1 SEHNR and CDR2 FQNEAQ come from the germline V gene (reference sequence). CDR3 amino acids: CASSPQRASGEAFF. The CDR3 region has the DNA TGTGCCAGCAGCCCCCAACGGGCGTCAGGAGAAGCTTTCTTT.

This clonotype was recorded a few times. The chain recombines TRBV6-5 with TRBJ2-5, with 14 positions matching TRBD2. The CDR3 loop spans 16 amino acids. Germline trimming cut 6 bases from V and 2 bases from J; bases unmatched to any gene: 5. Germline assignment: CDR1 MNHEY and CDR2 SVGAGI. The CDR3 region is CASRRLAGGNQETQYF. Here the CDR3 DNA reads TGTGCCAGCAGAAGACTAGCGGGGGGGAATCAAGAGACCCAGTACTTC.

V and J are TRBV20-1 and TRBJ2-5, with D possibly TRBD2 on 5 matching bases. Trimming pared 8 bases from V and 3 bases from J, leaving 10 bases between. The CDR3 extends over 11 amino acids. Germline V CDR1 and CDR2: DFQATT, SNEGSKA (reference sequence). The CDR3 loop reads CSPDGKETQYF. The CDR3 DNA is TGCAGTCCGGACGGGAAAGAGACCCAGTACTTC.

The chain links TRBV20-1 to TRBJ2-7, with TRBD1 identical over 11 bases. Germline lookup yields CDR1 DFQATT and CDR2 SNEGSKA (reference sequence). Trimming at V came to 6 bases and at J to 5 bases, leaving 6 bases not matched to a gene. The CDR3 contains 13 residues. This chain's CDR3 is CSARTGGYHEQYF. DNA for the CDR3: TGCAGTGCAAGGACAGGGGGCTACCACGAGCAGTACTTC.

The chain links TRBV2 to TRBJ2-5; no reliable D call. V was pared by 5 bases and J by 3 bases, with 7 bases between. This CDR3 region has 12 residues. CDR1 and CDR2 (germline): SNHLY, FYNNEI. CDR3 loop: CASSRLEETQYF. DNA of the CDR3: TGTGCCAGCAGTCGGCTAGAAGAGACCCAGTACTTC.

The chain links TRBV4-2 to TRBJ2-3, with D possibly matching TRBD2 (6 bases). This CDR3 is 15 amino acids long. The V gene's germline CDR1 is LGHNA and CDR2 YNFKEQ. V lost 2 bases and J lost 2, with 11 bases in between. The CDR3 protein is CASSQRASATDTQYF. CDR3 coding DNA: TGTGCCAGCAGCCAACGGGCTAGCGCCACAGATACGCAGTATTTT.

The chain carries TRBV4-2 and TRBJ2-5; 7 bases align to TRBD2. The CDR3 length is 16 residues. With 0 bases clipped from V and 2 bases from J, the junction kept 6 bases outside the gene matches. From germline, CDR1 is LGHNA and CDR2 YNFKEQ. Written as DNA, the CDR3 is TGTGCCAGCAGCCAAGATGGGGGAGGGGAACAAGAGACCCAGTACTTC. Translating it yields CASSQDGGGEQETQYF.

With regard to this clonotype: It may be a read error: a sequence one base away is much more abundant. This rearrangement joins TRBV5-1 to TRBJ2-7; D possibly corresponds to TRBD1 (5 bases). V dropped 4 bases and J dropped 9 bases, with 14 bases sitting between them. The CDR3 has 12 amino acids. Germline CDR1 is SGHRS and CDR2 is YFSETQ. CDR3 bases: TGCGCCAGCAGCACAGGACCGAAGGGGCAGTACGTC. Protein product: CASSTGPKGQYV.

V gene TRBV20-1 combines with J gene TRBJ2-3; 9 positions agree with TRBD2. Germline V gene data show CDR1 as DFQATT and CDR2 as SNEGSKA (reference sequence). The CDR3 contains 15 residues. CDR3 amino acids: CRVGSGGLSTDTQYF. The CDR3 DNA reads TGCAGGGTGGGTAGCGGGGGACTAAGCACAGATACGCAGTATTTT.

The V gene is TRBV6-1, the J gene TRBJ2-7; possible D gene TRBD2, 7 bases. Germline V gene sequence: CDR1 MNHNS, CDR2 SASEGT. CDR3 size: 16 residues. V dropped 2 bases and J dropped 3 bases, with 17 bases sitting between them. CDR3 sequence reads: CASSESGHREGYEQYF. DNA of the CDR3: TGTGCCAGCAGTGAATCGGGGCACAGGGAGGGCTACGAGCAGTACTTC.

This clonotype was picked up a small number of times. The gene calls are TRBV7-3 and TRBJ2-3; 10 bases are shared with TRBD1. The CDR3 extends over 17 amino acids. V dropped 5 bases and J dropped 7; count of bases not matched to a gene: 15. The germline CDR1 and CDR2 sequences are SGHTA and FQGTGA. CDR3 sequence: CASSPPPGTGDMNTQYF. The CDR3 region has the DNA TGTGCCAGCAGCCCACCCCCCGGGACAGGGGATATGAATACGCAGTATTTT.

The chain combines TRBV5-1 with TRBJ2-7, with no clear D. Germline assignment: CDR1 SGHRS and CDR2 YFSETQ. V was cut by 2 bases and J by 4 bases, with 25 bases left in between. The CDR3 extends over 18 amino acids. The CDR3 spells CASSFMWASDPGAYEQYF. CDR3 sequence (DNA): TGCGCCAGCAGCTTTATGTGGGCCTCTGATCCCGGAGCGTACGAGCAGTACTTC.

In this sample, this clonotype turned up a few times. V and J are TRBV20-1 and TRBJ1-4; D is possibly TRBD1 (6 bases). The CDR3 extends over 11 amino acids. In germline, CDR1 is DFQATT, CDR2 SNEGSKA (reference sequence). The CDR3 nucleotides are TGCAGCGGGACACCGGGTGAAAAACTGTTTTTT. Its protein is CSGTPGEKLFF.

This chain links TRBV10-3 with TRBJ2-3; the D is unclear. The CDR3 length is 11 residues. Trimming took 7 bases from V and 3 from J, leaving 5 bases between them. Germline CDR1 reads ENHRY; CDR2 reads SYGVKD. CDR3 nucleotide sequence: TGTGCCATCATGAGTACAGATACGCAGTATTTT. Amino acids: CAIMSTDTQYF.